The rows below give T cell receptor beta chains drawn from one sample of a study of early T cells in non-severe SARS-CoV-2 infection. TCRdb ran MiXCR on the 5' RACE reads and lists one entry per CDR3 protein. The sample records fewer than 80,000 distinct CDR3 sequences, roughly 4.9% being singletons. Here the sequenced sample was whole blood, taken at baseline. The source is an adult who was a healthcare worker with PCR-confirmed SARS-CoV-2 infection or an uninfected control (not recorded which). The donor label of this sample is uncertain. The CDR3 runs from the conserved cysteine through the conserved F or W. Fields, in order: CDR3 DNA, CDR3 protein, D gene, V gene, J gene, CDR3 length, clone size. D genes are given only for firm matches. Clone size is not always given. Where it is, it says once, few, many or a class for expanded clones.

CDR3 DNA: TGTGCCAGCAGTTTTTCAGGGGGCATCTTCAATGAGCAGTTCTTC
CDR3 protein: CASSFSGGIFNEQFF
D gene: TRBD1
V gene: TRBV12-3/TRBV12-4
J gene: TRBJ2-1
CDR3 length: 15
clone size: -

CDR3 DNA: TGTGCCAGCAGTTCCCCCGGGACAGTGATCACCGGGGAGCTGTTTTTT
CDR3 protein: CASSSPGTVITGELFF
D gene: TRBD1
V gene: TRBV28
J gene: TRBJ2-2
CDR3 length: 16
clone size: few

CDR3 DNA: TGTGCCAGCAGTCAAGCAGGGCAGGCTAACTATGGCTACACCTTC
CDR3 protein: CASSQAGQANYGYTF
D gene: -
V gene: TRBV7-3
J gene: TRBJ1-2
CDR3 length: 15
clone size: few

CDR3 DNA: TGTGCCAGCAGTACCCCTGGACAGGGAGGAGTCACCGGGGAGCTGTTTTTT
CDR3 protein: CASSTPGQGGVTGELFF
D gene: TRBD1
V gene: TRBV6-1
J gene: TRBJ2-2
CDR3 length: 17
clone size: -

CDR3 DNA: TGTGCCATCAGTAGAGCGGTTAACACTGAAGCTTTCTTT
CDR3 protein: CAISRAVNTEAFF
D gene: -
V gene: TRBV10-3
J gene: TRBJ1-1
CDR3 length: 13
clone size: many

CDR3 DNA: TGCAGCGTTGAAAGGGGGGAGACCCAGTACTTC
CDR3 protein: CSVERGETQYF
D gene: -
V gene: TRBV29-1
J gene: TRBJ2-5
CDR3 length: 11
clone size: many

CDR3 DNA: TGTGCCAGCAGCCCCCGCGGCGAAGGGGGGAGCAATCAGCCCCAGCATTTT
CDR3 protein: CASSPRGEGGSNQPQHF
D gene: -
V gene: TRBV6-2/TRBV6-3
J gene: TRBJ1-5
CDR3 length: 17
clone size: many

CDR3 DNA: TGTGCCAGCAGTCCGGACAGACATCAAGAGACCCAGTACTTC
CDR3 protein: CASSPDRHQETQYF
D gene: -
V gene: TRBV7-6
J gene: TRBJ2-5
CDR3 length: 14
clone size: many

CDR3 DNA: TGTGCCAGCAGTTCCACGACAACACGGTCGACGATTAGCAATCAGCCCCAGCATTTT
CDR3 protein: CASSSTTTRSTISNQPQHF
D gene: -
V gene: TRBV28
J gene: TRBJ1-5
CDR3 length: 19
clone size: many

CDR3 DNA: TGTGCCACCAGCAGAGGGTCCCCCGGCAATCAGCCCCAGCATTTT
CDR3 protein: CATSRGSPGNQPQHF
D gene: -
V gene: TRBV15
J gene: TRBJ1-5
CDR3 length: 15
clone size: -

CDR3 DNA: TGCGCCAGCAGTGGGGAGCGGGGGCCTAGCACAGATACGCAGTATTTT
CDR3 protein: CASSGERGPSTDTQYF
D gene: TRBD2
V gene: TRBV10-1
J gene: TRBJ2-3
CDR3 length: 16
clone size: few

CDR3 DNA: TGTGCCAGCAGCCTTAGGACTAGCGGGGGTATAGATACGCAGTATTTT
CDR3 protein: CASSLRTSGGIDTQYF
D gene: TRBD2
V gene: TRBV7-8
J gene: TRBJ2-3
CDR3 length: 16
clone size: many

CDR3 DNA: TGTGCCAGCAGCCCAGCAAATGAGCAGTTCTTC
CDR3 protein: CASSPANEQFF
D gene: -
V gene: TRBV11-2
J gene: TRBJ2-1
CDR3 length: 11
clone size: -

CDR3 DNA: TGTGCCAGCAGTTTAGCCAGAAACACCATATATTTT
CDR3 protein: CASSLARNTIYF
D gene: -
V gene: TRBV12-3/TRBV12-4
J gene: TRBJ1-3
CDR3 length: 12
clone size: -

CDR3 DNA: TGTGCCAGCAGTCCCCCAAACCGGAGTAATGAAAAACTGTTTTTT
CDR3 protein: CASSPPNRSNEKLFF
D gene: -
V gene: TRBV28
J gene: TRBJ1-4
CDR3 length: 15
clone size: -

CDR3 DNA: TGTGCCAGCAGTTTATCCAAATACCGGGACTACCAAGAGACCCAGTACTTC
CDR3 protein: CASSLSKYRDYQETQYF
D gene: -
V gene: TRBV28
J gene: TRBJ2-5
CDR3 length: 17
clone size: many

CDR3 DNA: TGTGCCAGCAGTCTGGACAGGGGGCCTGATGGCTACACCTTC
CDR3 protein: CASSLDRGPDGYTF
D gene: TRBD1
V gene: TRBV12-3/TRBV12-4
J gene: TRBJ1-2
CDR3 length: 14
clone size: few

CDR3 DNA: TGTGCCAGCAGCTTAGGAGGGGGCTTGTCCTACAATGAGCAGTTCTTC
CDR3 protein: CASSLGGGLSYNEQFF
D gene: TRBD1
V gene: TRBV7-6
J gene: TRBJ2-1
CDR3 length: 16
clone size: many

CDR3 DNA: TGTGCCAGCAGTTTAAGACTGACAGACGACCTTACCTACGAGCAGTACTTC
CDR3 protein: CASSLRLTDDLTYEQYF
D gene: -
V gene: TRBV12-3/TRBV12-4
J gene: TRBJ2-7
CDR3 length: 17
clone size: many

CDR3 DNA: TGTGCCAGCAGCTCCATGAATCCGACAGGGCGGGAGACCCAGTACTTC
CDR3 protein: CASSSMNPTGRETQYF
D gene: TRBD1
V gene: TRBV7-2
J gene: TRBJ2-5
CDR3 length: 16
clone size: many

CDR3 DNA: TGCGCCAGCAGTCAGACAGGGGTGAGAGATACGCAGTATTTT
CDR3 protein: CASSQTGVRDTQYF
D gene: TRBD1
V gene: TRBV5-1
J gene: TRBJ2-3
CDR3 length: 14
clone size: -

CDR3 DNA: TGTGCCAGCAGCCCCGTCCCTCGGGGCCAGCCCCAGCATTTT
CDR3 protein: CASSPVPRGQPQHF
D gene: -
V gene: TRBV6-2/TRBV6-3
J gene: TRBJ1-5
CDR3 length: 14
clone size: many

CDR3 DNA: TGCGCCAGCAGCTTGGCTGGGACGGCCTATAATTCACCCCTCCACTTT
CDR3 protein: CASSLAGTAYNSPLHF
D gene: -
V gene: TRBV5-1
J gene: TRBJ1-6
CDR3 length: 16
clone size: -

CDR3 DNA: TGCAGCGTTGAGATCGGGGCTAGCTCCTACGAGCAGTACTTC
CDR3 protein: CSVEIGASSYEQYF
D gene: -
V gene: TRBV29-1
J gene: TRBJ2-7
CDR3 length: 14
clone size: many

CDR3 DNA: TGTGCCAGCAGCCAGACGATAATAGCGGGGGGTGCGAACACCGGGGAGCTGTTTTTT
CDR3 protein: CASSQTIIAGGANTGELFF
D gene: TRBD2
V gene: TRBV5-4
J gene: TRBJ2-2
CDR3 length: 19
clone size: few

CDR3 DNA: TGTGCCAGCAGCTTAGCCGGACAGACCCACTACGAGCAGTACTTC
CDR3 protein: CASSLAGQTHYEQYF
D gene: -
V gene: TRBV7-8
J gene: TRBJ2-7
CDR3 length: 15
clone size: many

CDR3 DNA: TGCGCCAGCAGCCAAGAGGGGGGGAGCTGGAATGAGCAGTTCTTC
CDR3 protein: CASSQEGGSWNEQFF
D gene: TRBD2
V gene: TRBV4-3
J gene: TRBJ2-1
CDR3 length: 15
clone size: many

CDR3 DNA: TGCGCCAGCAGCTTGGAGCAGGGACGTTCACCCCTCCACTTT
CDR3 protein: CASSLEQGRSPLHF
D gene: -
V gene: TRBV5-1
J gene: TRBJ1-6
CDR3 length: 14
clone size: many

CDR3 DNA: TGTGCCAGCAGCTTGGGATGGACTCGGGCAGGGGATACGCAGTATTTT
CDR3 protein: CASSLGWTRAGDTQYF
D gene: -
V gene: TRBV5-8
J gene: TRBJ2-3
CDR3 length: 16
clone size: many

CDR3 DNA: TGCAGTGCTAGATGGGGACAGGGCTGGGAGACCCAGTACTTC
CDR3 protein: CSARWGQGWETQYF
D gene: TRBD1
V gene: TRBV20-1
J gene: TRBJ2-5
CDR3 length: 14
clone size: few

CDR3 DNA: TGCGCCAGCAGTGTGTCAGGTTTGGAGGAGCAGTACTTC
CDR3 protein: CASSVSGLEEQYF
D gene: -
V gene: TRBV10-1
J gene: TRBJ2-7
CDR3 length: 13
clone size: many

CDR3 DNA: TGTGCCAGCAGCTTTGACCTGGGAGCCGGCGAAGGCTACACCTTC
CDR3 protein: CASSFDLGAGEGYTF
D gene: -
V gene: TRBV7-2
J gene: TRBJ1-2
CDR3 length: 15
clone size: many